This TCR beta chain was sequenced for a study of T cell repertoires in cytomegalovirus infection. Study as a whole: Selected CMV epitopes included recently identified HLA-C-restricted ones as well as well-studied HLA-B-restricted ones. Public TCR beta signatures indicated both CMV infection and matching HLA type.

Study conclusions and caveats: What dominated the ex vivo response were HLA-C-restricted CMV-specific TCR beta clonotypes. Cumulative public TCR beta family frequency identified carriers of CMV plus the relevant HLA.

This clonotype was observed a few times. What it binds is unknown. This CDR3 comprises 15 residues. V trimming: 2 bases; J trimming: 3 bases; junction bases outside the gene matches: 6. TCRdb reprocessed the reads via MiXCR and lists one record per CDR3 protein. The sample contains under 850,000 distinct CDR3 sequences, about 33% of which appear only once. V gene TRBV12-3 or TRBV12-4 combines with J gene TRBJ2-7; TRBD2 agrees at 8 bases. The specimen was cultured PBMCs, collected from culture after CMV antigen stimulation. This sequence was found in a human donor in good health (CMV status not recorded). Some clones in this sample may be carry-over from other donors' samples. This chain's CDR3 is CASSLWASGYYEQYF. CDR3 nucleotide sequence: TGTGCCAGCAGTTTATGGGCTAGCGGGTACTACGAGCAGTACTTC.